This section outlines one T cell receptor (beta chain) sequence together with its context. These data belong to a study of blood T cell repertoires in COVID-19. About the research overall: Researchers got acute and convalescent COVID-19 samples from the United States, Italy and Spain.

The V gene lost 1 base and the J gene lost 0 bases, with 9 bases spanning the gap. The CDR3 contains 15 residues. In germline, CDR1 is ENHRY, CDR2 SYGVKD. The repertoire was sequenced with immunoSEQ multiplex PCR; TCRdb's copy has only in-frame clones and lacks some. The repertoire consists of 300,000 to 350,000 clones, with around 85% occurring once and the leading ten covering over 2%. The chain couples TRBV10-3 to TRBJ1-1; no definite D call. Specimen: PBMCs or T cells enriched from blood (not recorded which). This sequence was found in a man aged 25-45 years who had recovered from COVID-19. The DNA of the CDR3 is TGTGCCATCAGTGAGTATTCAGGTCTGAACACTGAAGCTTTCTTT. This sequence encodes CAISEYSGLNTEAFF.